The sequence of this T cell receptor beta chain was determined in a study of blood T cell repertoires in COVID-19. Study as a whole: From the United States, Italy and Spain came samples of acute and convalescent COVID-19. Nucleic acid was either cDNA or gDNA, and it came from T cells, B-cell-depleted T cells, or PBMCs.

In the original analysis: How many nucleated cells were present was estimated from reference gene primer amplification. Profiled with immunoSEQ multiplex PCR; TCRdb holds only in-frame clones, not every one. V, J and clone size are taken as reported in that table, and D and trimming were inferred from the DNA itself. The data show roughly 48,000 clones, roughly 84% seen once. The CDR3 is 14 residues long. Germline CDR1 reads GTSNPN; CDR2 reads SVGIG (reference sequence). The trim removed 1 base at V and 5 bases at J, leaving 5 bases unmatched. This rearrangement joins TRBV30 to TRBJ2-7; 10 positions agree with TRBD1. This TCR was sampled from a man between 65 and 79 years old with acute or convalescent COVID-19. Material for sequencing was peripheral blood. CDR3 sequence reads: CAWSAGQGTDEQYF. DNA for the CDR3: TGTGCCTGGAGTGCGGGACAGGGGACGGACGAGCAGTACTTC.